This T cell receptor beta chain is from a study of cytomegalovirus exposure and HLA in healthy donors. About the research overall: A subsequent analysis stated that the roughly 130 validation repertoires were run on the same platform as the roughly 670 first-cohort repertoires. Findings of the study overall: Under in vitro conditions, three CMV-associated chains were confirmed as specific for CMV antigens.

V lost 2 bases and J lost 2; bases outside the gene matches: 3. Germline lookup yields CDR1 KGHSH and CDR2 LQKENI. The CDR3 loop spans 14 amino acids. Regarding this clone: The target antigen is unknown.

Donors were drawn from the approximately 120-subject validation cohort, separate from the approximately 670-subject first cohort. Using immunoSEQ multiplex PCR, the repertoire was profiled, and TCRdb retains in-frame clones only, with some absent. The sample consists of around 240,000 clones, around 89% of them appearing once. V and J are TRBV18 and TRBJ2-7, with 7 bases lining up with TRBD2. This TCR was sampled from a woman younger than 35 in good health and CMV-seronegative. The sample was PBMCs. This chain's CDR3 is CASSPSGEAYEQYV. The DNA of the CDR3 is TGTGCCAGCTCACCAAGCGGGGAGGCCTACGAGCAGTACGTC.